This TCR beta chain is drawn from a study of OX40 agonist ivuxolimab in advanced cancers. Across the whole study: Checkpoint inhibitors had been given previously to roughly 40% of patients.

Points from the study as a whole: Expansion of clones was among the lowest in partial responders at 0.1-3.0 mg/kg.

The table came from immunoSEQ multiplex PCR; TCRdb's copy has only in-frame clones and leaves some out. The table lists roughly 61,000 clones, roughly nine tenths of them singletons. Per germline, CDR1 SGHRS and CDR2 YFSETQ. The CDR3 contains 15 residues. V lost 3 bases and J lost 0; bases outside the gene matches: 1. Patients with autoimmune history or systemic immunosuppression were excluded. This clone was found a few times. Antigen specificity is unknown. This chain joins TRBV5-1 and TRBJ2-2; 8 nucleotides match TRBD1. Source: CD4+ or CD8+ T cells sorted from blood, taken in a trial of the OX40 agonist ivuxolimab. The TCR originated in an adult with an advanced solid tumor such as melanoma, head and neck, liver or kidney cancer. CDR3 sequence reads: CASSSDRANTGELFF. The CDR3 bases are TGCGCCAGCAGCTCGGACAGGGCGAACACCGGGGAGCTGTTTTTT.